Listed here is a single T cell receptor (beta chain). This sample is drawn from a study of blood T cell repertoires in COVID-19. Measured with immunoSEQ multiplex PCR; TCRdb has only the in-frame clones, and not every one. The sample consists of 200,000 to 250,000 clones, 84% of them appearing once. Sequenced: peripheral blood. The sequence derives from a woman aged 50 to 60 with active or convalescent COVID-19.

CDR3 amino acids: CASSQGTGDEQFF. CDR3 sequence (DNA): TGCGCCAGCAGCCAAGGGACAGGGGATGAGCAGTTCTTC. The V and J genes are TRBV4-1 and TRBJ2-1; 9 positions match TRBD1. Germline V gives CDR1 MGHRA, CDR2 YSYEKL. This CDR3 contains 13 residues. V trimming: 1 base; J trimming: 8 bases; junction bases outside the gene matches: 0.